These T cell receptor beta chains were read from a single sample in a study of regulatory T cells in long-lasting Graves disease. TCRdb passed the multiplex PCR reads through MiXCR, listing each CDR3 protein once. The sample carries around 480,000 distinct CDR3 sequences, about 16% recorded once. Another study also made use of these data, one on T cells in Graves' hyperthyroidism and ophthalmopathy.

This sample comprised peripheral blood mononuclear cells (PBMCs), obtained at new diagnosis, from a patient treated with antithyroid drugs. All receptors derive from a woman between 40 and 65 years old with Graves disease. CDR3s include the opening cysteine and the closing phenylalanine or tryptophan. A D gene is named only where the DNA matches it firmly. Some rows have no size entry. The others give once, few or many, or a class for an expanded clone.

clone size: few
V gene: TRBV6-1
J gene: TRBJ1-5
D gene: NA
CDR3 protein: CASSQKGTYVSNQPQHF
CDR3 DNA: TGTGCCAGCAGCCAAAAAGGGACATACGTGAGCAATCAGCCCCAGCATTTT

clone size: NA
V gene: TRBV20-1
J gene: TRBJ2-1
D gene: NA
CDR3 protein: CSAKGPTYNEQFF
CDR3 DNA: TGCAGTGCTAAGGGGCCCACCTACAATGAGCAGTTCTTC

clone size: NA
V gene: TRBV2
J gene: TRBJ2-3
D gene: TRBD2
CDR3 protein: CASRLSGNADTQYF
CDR3 DNA: TGTGCCAGCAGATTAAGCGGGAACGCAGATACGCAGTATTTT

clone size: NA
V gene: TRBV9
J gene: TRBJ2-3
D gene: TRBD2
CDR3 protein: CASSVWTSGGADTQYF
CDR3 DNA: TGTGCCAGCAGCGTTTGGACTAGCGGGGGGGCGGATACGCAGTATTTT

clone size: few
V gene: TRBV7-2
J gene: TRBJ2-2
D gene: TRBD1
CDR3 protein: CASSLTGTGVTGELFF
CDR3 DNA: TGTGCCAGCAGCTTGACCGGGACAGGGGTCACCGGGGAGCTGTTTTTT

clone size: NA
V gene: TRBV5-1
J gene: TRBJ2-3
D gene: NA
CDR3 protein: CASSLTATDTQYF
CDR3 DNA: TGCGCCAGCAGCTTGACAGCCACAGATACGCAGTATTTT

clone size: few
V gene: TRBV6-1
J gene: TRBJ2-2
D gene: TRBD1
CDR3 protein: CASTIAGGRDTGELFF
CDR3 DNA: TGTGCCAGCACTATAGCAGGGGGCAGGGACACCGGGGAGCTGTTTTTT

clone size: few
V gene: TRBV9
J gene: TRBJ1-2
D gene: NA
CDR3 protein: CASSGGGVGYGYTF
CDR3 DNA: TGTGCCAGCAGCGGGGGGGGAGTGGGCTATGGCTACACCTTC

clone size: NA
V gene: TRBV6-5
J gene: TRBJ2-5
D gene: NA
CDR3 protein: CASSYSPSEETQYF
CDR3 DNA: TGTGCCAGCAGTTACTCCCCCAGCGAAGAGACCCAGTACTTC

clone size: few
V gene: TRBV2
J gene: TRBJ2-3
D gene: NA
CDR3 protein: CASSNRDLPYMQYF
CDR3 DNA: TGTGCCAGCAGTAACCGGGACCTCCCCTATATGCAGTATTTT

clone size: NA
V gene: TRBV9
J gene: TRBJ2-1
D gene: NA
CDR3 protein: CASSPSNNEQFF
CDR3 DNA: TGTGCCAGCAGCCCCAGCAACAATGAGCAGTTCTTC

clone size: many
V gene: TRBV7-6
J gene: TRBJ2-1
D gene: NA
CDR3 protein: CGRGARYNEQFF
CDR3 DNA: TGTGGTAGGGGGGCCCGCTACAATGAGCAGTTCTTC

clone size: NA
V gene: TRBV7-9
J gene: TRBJ1-2
D gene: TRBD1
CDR3 protein: CASSYSGGRDGYTF
CDR3 DNA: TGTGCCAGCAGCTATTCAGGGGGACGAGATGGCTACACCTTC

clone size: many
V gene: TRBV2
J gene: TRBJ2-7
D gene: NA
CDR3 protein: CASSEDTGSSNEQYF
CDR3 DNA: TGTGCCAGCAGTGAAGATACAGGGTCTTCGAACGAGCAGTACTTC

clone size: NA
V gene: TRBV27
J gene: TRBJ2-7
D gene: NA
CDR3 protein: CASSLLGRGSYEQYF
CDR3 DNA: TGTGCCAGCAGTTTATTGGGGCGCGGGTCCTACGAGCAGTACTTC

clone size: many
V gene: TRBV5-1
J gene: TRBJ1-1
D gene: NA
CDR3 protein: CASSLDGTLNTEAFF
CDR3 DNA: TGCGCCAGCAGCTTGGACGGTACCCTGAACACTGAAGCTTTCTTT

clone size: few
V gene: TRBV19
J gene: TRBJ1-5
D gene: NA
CDR3 protein: CASSIQETAGPQHF
CDR3 DNA: TGTGCCAGTAGTATCCAAGAAACAGCGGGTCCCCAGCATTTT

clone size: NA
V gene: TRBV20-1
J gene: TRBJ2-3
D gene: NA
CDR3 protein: CSARVGIASTGTQYF
CDR3 DNA: TGCAGTGCTAGAGTAGGGATTGCTAGCACAGGTACGCAGTATTTT

clone size: NA
V gene: TRBV29-1
J gene: TRBJ1-1
D gene: NA
CDR3 protein: CSVGGVGVWTEAFF
CDR3 DNA: TGCAGCGTTGGCGGGGTTGGAGTGTGGACTGAAGCTTTCTTT

clone size: many
V gene: TRBV12-3/TRBV12-4
J gene: TRBJ1-1
D gene: NA
CDR3 protein: CASSLLKGRPFF
CDR3 DNA: TGTGCCAGCAGTTTATTAAAGGGGAGGCCTTTCTTT

clone size: NA
V gene: TRBV20-1
J gene: TRBJ2-7
D gene: NA
CDR3 protein: CSAQGRAYEQYF
CDR3 DNA: TGCAGTGCGCAGGGGCGGGCCTACGAGCAGTACTTC

clone size: many
V gene: TRBV2
J gene: TRBJ1-2
D gene: TRBD1
CDR3 protein: CASSEGRGPGYGYTF
CDR3 DNA: TGTGCCAGCAGTGAAGGCAGGGGGCCAGGCTATGGCTACACCTTC

clone size: few
V gene: TRBV12-3/TRBV12-4
J gene: TRBJ2-2
D gene: TRBD1
CDR3 protein: CASSLVDRGYVGELFF
CDR3 DNA: TGTGCCAGCAGTCTCGTAGACAGGGGGTACGTCGGGGAGCTGTTTTTT

clone size: many
V gene: TRBV6-1
J gene: TRBJ1-2
D gene: NA
CDR3 protein: CASSEVRQTRLYGYTF
CDR3 DNA: TGTGCCAGCAGTGAAGTCAGGCAAACTAGGCTCTATGGCTACACCTTC

clone size: NA
V gene: TRBV19
J gene: TRBJ2-2
D gene: NA
CDR3 protein: CASSLRGQKWNTGELFF
CDR3 DNA: TGTGCCAGTAGTCTTCGAGGACAGAAATGGAACACCGGGGAGCTGTTTTTT

clone size: many
V gene: TRBV4-1
J gene: TRBJ1-5
D gene: NA
CDR3 protein: CASSQRHGQPQHF
CDR3 DNA: TGCGCCAGCAGCCAGAGACACGGTCAGCCCCAGCATTTT

clone size: many
V gene: TRBV7-2
J gene: TRBJ2-3
D gene: NA
CDR3 protein: CASSTTGSTDTQYF
CDR3 DNA: TGTGCCAGCAGCACTACAGGGAGCACAGATACGCAGTATTTT

clone size: many
V gene: TRBV20-1
J gene: TRBJ2-7
D gene: NA
CDR3 protein: CSARAGTADYEQYF
CDR3 DNA: TGCAGTGCTAGAGCCGGGACCGCGGACTACGAGCAGTACTTC

clone size: NA
V gene: TRBV12-3/TRBV12-4
J gene: TRBJ1-2
D gene: NA
CDR3 protein: CASSLRGVYGYTF
CDR3 DNA: TGTGCCAGCAGTTTGCGGGGGGTCTATGGCTACACCTTC

clone size: many
V gene: TRBV5-1
J gene: TRBJ2-3
D gene: NA
CDR3 protein: CASSPDGGTQYF
CDR3 DNA: TGCGCCAGCAGCCCCGACGGGGGTACGCAGTATTTT

clone size: many
V gene: TRBV20-1
J gene: TRBJ2-5
D gene: TRBD2
CDR3 protein: CSASGGGETQYF
CDR3 DNA: TGCAGTGCTAGTGGGGGGGGAGAGACCCAGTACTTC

clone size: many
V gene: TRBV28
J gene: TRBJ2-5
D gene: NA
CDR3 protein: CASSSTGFQETQYF
CDR3 DNA: TGTGCCAGCAGTTCGACAGGTTTCCAAGAGACCCAGTACTTC

clone size: few
V gene: TRBV3-1
J gene: TRBJ2-3
D gene: NA
CDR3 protein: CASSQVVGAYTDTQYF
CDR3 DNA: TGTGCCAGCAGCCAAGTGGTCGGGGCTTACACAGATACGCAGTATTTT

clone size: NA
V gene: TRBV18
J gene: TRBJ2-7
D gene: TRBD2
CDR3 protein: CASSPVVGLAGYEQYF
CDR3 DNA: TGTGCCAGCTCACCAGTGGTGGGACTAGCGGGGTACGAGCAGTACTTC

clone size: many
V gene: TRBV7-9
J gene: TRBJ2-5
D gene: TRBD2
CDR3 protein: CASSILAGTGETQYF
CDR3 DNA: TGTGCCAGCAGCATCTTAGCGGGGACCGGAGAGACCCAGTACTTC